This T cell receptor beta chain was found in a study of technical replicates of blood from several donors. Germline lookup yields CDR1 SGHDT and CDR2 YYEEEE. V was pared by 4 bases and J by 1 base, with 8 bases between. The CDR3 length is 13 residues. The data were produced by immunoSEQ multiplex PCR, yet TCRdb's version contains in-frame clones alone and is incomplete. The sample holds 55,000 to 75,000 clones, roughly 86% seen once. The TCR comes from a human donor in good health. Some clones in this sample may be carry-over from other donors' samples. The sample consisted of PBMCs. The rearrangement links TRBV5-6 to TRBJ1-1; D not certain. This CDR3 reads CASSPVGNTEAFF. CDR3 nucleotides: TGTGCCAGCAGCCCGGTCGGGAACACTGAAGCTTTCTTT.